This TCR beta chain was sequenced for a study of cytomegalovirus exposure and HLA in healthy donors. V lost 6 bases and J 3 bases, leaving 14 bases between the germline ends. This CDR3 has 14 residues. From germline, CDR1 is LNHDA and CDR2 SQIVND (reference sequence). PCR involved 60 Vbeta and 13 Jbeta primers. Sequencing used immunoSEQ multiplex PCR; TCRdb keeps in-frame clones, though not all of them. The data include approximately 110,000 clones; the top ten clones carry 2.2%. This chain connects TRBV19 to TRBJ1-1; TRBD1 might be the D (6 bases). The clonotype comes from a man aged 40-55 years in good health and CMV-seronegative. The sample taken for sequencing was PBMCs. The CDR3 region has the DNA TGTGCCAGTAGGGCGGGGGCCCCACACACTGAAGCTTTCTTT. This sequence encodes CASRAGAPHTEAFF. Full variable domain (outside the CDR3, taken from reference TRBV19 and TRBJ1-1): DGGITQSPKYLFRKEGQNVTLSCEQNLNHDAMYWYRQDPGQGLRLIYYSQIVNDFQKGDIAEGYSVSREKKESFPLTVTSAQKNPTAFYLCASRAGAPHTEAFFGQGTRLTVV.